What follows are 27 T cell receptor beta chains derived from one specimen sequenced in a study of response to subunit inactivated influenza vaccine. MiXCR, applied by TCRdb to the RT-PCR reads, yields one record per CDR3 protein. This table holds around 480,000 distinct CDR3 sequences, around 9.9% found once. The specimen comprised PBMCs from blood, sampled more than 35 days after vaccination. The receptors stem from a man aged 50-60 years who received an inactivated influenza vaccine.

The chain carries TRBV5-1 and TRBJ2-1; the match to TRBD1 covers 10 bases. The CDR3 is 14 amino acids. Trimming removed 4 bases from V and 6 bases from J; junction bases left unmatched: 4. Germline values: CDR1 SGHRS, CDR2 YFSETQ. DNA of the CDR3: TGCGCCAGCAGCGCGGGACAGGGGTCCAATGAGCAGTTCTTC. It specifies CASSAGQGSNEQFF.

A remark on this clonotype: At one end, the junction sequence differs from germline, possibly due to a read error. The chain couples TRBV5-5 to TRBJ2-7; the match to TRBD1 covers 9 bases. The CDR3 totals 13 residues. Germline V gene data show CDR1 as SGHKS and CDR2 as YYEKEE (reference sequence). For the CDR3, the DNA is TGTGCCTGCAGCAGACAGGGGGACTACGAGCAGTACTTC. Amino acid sequence: CACSRQGDYEQYF.

V usage is TRBV6-1 and J usage is TRBJ2-1, with 8 bases lining up with TRBD2. Losses at the gene ends were 6 bases for V and 2 bases for J; bases not matched to a gene: 9. Germline values: CDR1 MNHNS, CDR2 SASEGT. This CDR3 contains 16 residues. The CDR3: CASSLNPAGAYNEQFF. In DNA, the CDR3 is TGTGCCAGCAGCCTTAACCCAGCGGGGGCCTACAATGAGCAGTTCTTC.

This clonotype was detected only a few times. The chain recombines TRBV5-1 with TRBJ2-5, with TRBD1 matching over 7 bases. Germline V gene data show CDR1 as SGHRS and CDR2 as YFSETQ. V gave up 9 bases and J gave up 1 base; unmatched junction bases: 6. The CDR3 covers 13 residues. The CDR3 sequence: CATRDSPQETQYF. The CDR3 DNA sequence: TGCGCCACCAGGGACAGCCCCCAAGAGACCCAGTACTTC.

This clonotype has a handful of counts. The chain recombines TRBV4-2 with TRBJ2-7; D may be TRBD1 or TRBD2 (5 bases each). The length of the CDR3 is 15 residues. Trimming took off 0 bases at V and 2 bases at J, with 11 bases between the two ends. Germline loops: CDR1 LGHNA, CDR2 YNFKEQ. CDR3: CASSQDFGGPYEQYF. In DNA form, the CDR3 reads TGTGCCAGCAGCCAAGATTTTGGGGGTCCCTACGAGCAGTACTTC.

This clonotype turned up a few times. The chain uses TRBV24-1 and TRBJ2-1; D tentatively fits TRBD1 or TRBD2 (6 bases each). Trimming shortened V by 1 base and J by 2 bases, and 8 bases separated the two germline ends. The CDR3 covers 15 residues. CDR1 and CDR2 from the germline V gene are KGHDR and SFDVKD. The CDR3 nucleotides are TGTGCCACCAGTGATTTAGGGGGGACCTACAATGAGCAGTTCTTC. This codes for CATSDLGGTYNEQFF.

The rearrangement links TRBV28 to TRBJ2-7; D possibly corresponds to TRBD2 (6 bases). V lost 5 bases and J lost 1, with 15 bases in between. This CDR3 has 15 residues. Germline-derived CDR1 and CDR2 are MDHEN and SYDVKM. CDR3 bases: TGTGCCAGCAGTGCGCGGGGTGGCATTTCCTACGAGCAGTACTTC. This sequence encodes CASSARGGISYEQYF.

This clonotype was counted ten times or more. V is TRBV5-1 and J is TRBJ1-2; D ambiguous. V was clipped by 0 bases and J by 4 bases, with 16 bases between them. CDR1 is SGHRS, CDR2 YFSETQ, per germline. The CDR3 extends over 16 amino acids. Written as DNA, the CDR3 is TGCGCCAGCAGCTTGGACATGGTTGCGGGTCGCTATGGCTACACCTTC. Its protein product is CASSLDMVAGRYGYTF. Variable domain in full (rest from reference TRBV5-1 and TRBJ1-2): KAGVTQTPRYLIKTRGQQVTLSCSPISGHRSVSWYQQTPGQGLQFLFEYFSETQRNKGNFPGRFSGRQFSNSRSEMNVSTLELGDSALYLCASSLDMVAGRYGYTFGSGTRLTVV.

In its sample, this clonotype was seen a few times. The chain joins TRBV7-2 to TRBJ2-7; D gene uncertain. V lost 3 bases to trimming and J lost 1 base, with 10 bases between them. Germline lookup yields CDR1 SGHTA and CDR2 FQGNSA. The length of the CDR3 is 14 residues. CDR3 loop: CASSFGVVSYEQYF. The DNA for the CDR3 is TGTGCCAGCAGCTTCGGAGTCGTGTCCTACGAGCAGTACTTC.

The chain links TRBV28 to TRBJ2-7, with D possibly TRBD1 on 5 matching bases. Germline V gene data show CDR1 as MDHEN and CDR2 as SYDVKM. The V end was cut by 10 bases, the J end by 4 bases, with 17 bases between. The CDR3 spans 13 residues. CDR3 amino acids: CATGRQGVYEQYF. CDR3 in DNA: TGTGCCACCGGGCGGCAGGGTGTTTACGAGCAGTACTTC.

This clonotype was found a few times. The chain is built from TRBV11-2 and TRBJ2-7, with D perhaps TRBD2 (6 bases). The V and J ends lost 0 bases and 7 bases respectively, with 10 bases between them. The CDR3 is 13 residues long. Germline CDR1 reads SGHAT; CDR2 reads FQNNGV. In DNA form, the CDR3 reads TGTGCCAGCAGCTTAGATCGGAGGGTTGAGCAGTACTTC. Its protein is CASSLDRRVEQYF.

This clonotype has just a few counts. The gene calls are TRBV7-2 and TRBJ2-4, with 9 bases that match TRBD1. Germline CDR1 SGHTA, CDR2 FQGNSA. There are 14 residues in the CDR3. The junction had 8 bases not matched to a gene; V was cut back by 5 bases and J by 9 bases. The CDR3 loop is CASSTQGAGGIQYF. CDR3 nucleotide sequence: TGTGCCAGCAGCACACAGGGGGCAGGGGGCATTCAGTACTTC.

The V and J genes are TRBV12-3 or TRBV12-4 and TRBJ1-2; perhaps TRBD1 as D (5 bases). Deletions cut 2 bases from V and 4 bases from J, with 11 bases between. The CDR3 is 14 residues long. This CDR3 is CASSLRATGYGYTF. In DNA form, the CDR3 reads TGTGCCAGCAGTTTAAGGGCCACAGGCTATGGCTACACCTTC.

In its sample, this clonotype was seen a few times. The chain joins TRBV10-3 to TRBJ2-7; TRBD2 matches 11 bases. V lost 6 bases, J lost 3 bases, and 7 bases stayed unmatched. This CDR3 has 15 residues. In germline, CDR1 is ENHRY, CDR2 SYGVKD. CDR3 bases: TGTGCCATCAGGGAGGGACTAGCGGACAACTACGAGCAGTACTTC. It codes for CAIREGLADNYEQYF.

This clonotype turned up a few times. The J gene is TRBJ2-2, the V gene TRBV11-2; D unresolved. Trimming removed 4 bases at V and 7 bases at J, with 10 bases between. The CDR3 has 13 residues. Germline CDR1 reads SGHAT; CDR2 reads FQNNGV. CDR3 in amino acids: CASSSEMVGELFF. The CDR3, as DNA: TGTGCCAGCAGCTCCGAGATGGTCGGGGAGCTGTTTTTT.

This clonotype occurred a few times. The rearrangement uses TRBV7-9 and TRBJ1-2; no clear D gene. This CDR3 is built from 15 residues. Germline lookup yields CDR1 SEHNR and CDR2 FQNEAQ (reference sequence). Trimming stripped 4 bases from V and 2 bases from J, with 14 bases between. CDR3 region: CASSSISDGNYGYTF. The CDR3 DNA is TGTGCCAGCAGCTCAATATCGGACGGAAACTATGGCTACACCTTC.

This clonotype was detected a few times. J is TRBJ2-1 and V is TRBV20-1, with 9 bases aligning to TRBD2. This CDR3 is 15 amino acids long. Per germline, CDR1 DFQATT and CDR2 SNEGSKA (reference sequence). The V gene end was trimmed by 5 bases and the J gene end by 4 bases; junction bases not matched to a gene: 9. The CDR3 DNA sequence: TGCAGTGCTCCCGGGCGGCTAGCGGGATACAATGAGCAGTTCTTC. Its protein is CSAPGRLAGYNEQFF.

V usage is TRBV7-9 and J usage is TRBJ2-5; D possibly corresponds to TRBD2 (5 bases). This CDR3 is built from 15 residues. From germline, CDR1 is SEHNR and CDR2 FQNEAQ (reference sequence). V lost 1 base, J lost 3 bases, and 12 bases lay in between. The CDR3 here is CASSLDEGPEETQYF. CDR3 DNA: TGTGCCAGCAGCTTAGATGAGGGCCCCGAAGAGACCCAGTACTTC.

This CDR3 is CATSRDFGVDTEAFF. In nucleotides, the CDR3 is TGTGCCACCAGCAGAGATTTCGGGGTCGACACTGAAGCTTTCTTT. The rearrangement uses TRBV15 and TRBJ1-1; no definite D call. The CDR3 consists of 15 residues. Per the germline V gene, CDR1 is LNHNV and CDR2 is YYDKDF (reference sequence). V shed 0 bases and J shed 3 bases, with 11 bases lying between them.

This clonotype appeared a few times. The chain has TRBV4-2 and TRBJ1-1; tentatively, D is TRBD1 (5 bases). The V and J ends lost 0 bases and 1 base respectively, with 12 bases between them. The germline gives CDR1 LGHNA, CDR2 YNFKEQ. The CDR3 runs 16 residues. The CDR3 protein is CASSQDYTGANTEAFF. The DNA for the CDR3 is TGTGCCAGCAGCCAAGATTATACAGGAGCGAACACTGAAGCTTTCTTT.

This CDR3 is CASSPSGLQPQHF. Here the CDR3 DNA reads TGTGCCAGCAGTCCATCAGGCTTACAGCCCCAGCATTTT. The chain links TRBV6-2 or TRBV6-3 to TRBJ1-5, with D hard to call. Trimming pared 5 bases from V and 7 bases from J, leaving 12 bases between. Germline lookup yields CDR1 MNHEY and CDR2 SVGEGT. The CDR3 is made up of 13 amino acids.

The chain couples TRBV7-9 to TRBJ2-2, with D possibly being TRBD1 (6 bases). With 3 bases removed from V and 4 bases from J, the gap between germline ends came to 12 bases. The germline V gene encodes CDR1 SEHNR and CDR2 FQNEAQ (reference sequence). There are 15 residues in the CDR3. CDR3 loop: CASSFDGQFTGELFF. CDR3 in DNA: TGTGCCAGCAGCTTCGACGGACAGTTCACCGGGGAGCTGTTTTTT.

This sequence joins TRBV12-3 or TRBV12-4 and TRBJ1-1, with 8 bases matching TRBD1. This CDR3 region has 13 residues. After removal of 5 bases from V and 4 bases from J, the junction contained 3 bases not matched to a gene. CDR3 loop: CASSHRGGTEAFF. In DNA form, the CDR3 reads TGTGCCAGCAGTCACAGGGGGGGCACTGAAGCTTTCTTT.

This clonotype showed up many times. The rearrangement links TRBV25-1 to TRBJ2-3; 8 positions match TRBD1. CDR1 MGHDK and CDR2 SYGVNS come from the germline V gene. The length of the CDR3 is 14 residues. The ends lost 7 bases at V and 5 bases at J; junction bases unmatched: 8. CDR3 nucleotide sequence: TGTGCCAGCACAGACAGGGGATCTTTAGATACGCAGTATTTT. It encodes CASTDRGSLDTQYF.

This clonotype showed up just a few times. The rearrangement joins TRBV27 to TRBJ1-5; D may be TRBD1 (5 bases). V was pared by 2 bases and J by 6 bases, with 11 bases between. This CDR3 is 14 amino acids long. The germline V gene has CDR1 MNHEY and CDR2 SMNVEV (reference sequence). The CDR3 region is CASSLRGEGQPQHF. The DNA for the CDR3 is TGTGCCAGCAGTTTAAGAGGGGAGGGTCAGCCCCAGCATTTT.

The V gene is TRBV13, the J gene TRBJ1-1; 7 nucleotides match TRBD1. V lost 5 bases and J lost 7; bases outside the gene matches: 10. The V gene's germline CDR1 is PRHDT and CDR2 FYEKMQ (reference sequence). This CDR3 has 14 residues. The CDR3 coding sequence is TGTGCCAGCAGCGCGGACAGGAGGATTGGTGAAGCTTTCTTT. It yields the protein CASSADRRIGEAFF.

As DNA, the CDR3 is TGTGCCAGCAGTTACGAGCGGGTAACCTACGAGCAGTACTTC. This codes for CASSYERVTYEQYF. The chain uses TRBV6-5 and TRBJ2-7; D is perhaps TRBD2 (6 bases). The CDR3 covers 14 residues. Germline V CDR1 and CDR2: MNHEY, SVGAGI. V lost 2 bases, J lost 2 bases, and 10 bases lay in between.